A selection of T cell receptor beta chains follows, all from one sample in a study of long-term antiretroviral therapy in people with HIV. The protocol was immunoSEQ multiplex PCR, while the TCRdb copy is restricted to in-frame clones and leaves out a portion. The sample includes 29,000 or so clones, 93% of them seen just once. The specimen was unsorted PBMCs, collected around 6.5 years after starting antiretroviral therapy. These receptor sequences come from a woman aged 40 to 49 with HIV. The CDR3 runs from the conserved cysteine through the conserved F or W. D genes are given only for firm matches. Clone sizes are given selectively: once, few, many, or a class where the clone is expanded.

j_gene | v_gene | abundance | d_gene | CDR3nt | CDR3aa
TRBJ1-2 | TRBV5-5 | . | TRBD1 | TGTGCCAGCAGCCCCGAGACAGGGTATGGCTACACCTTC | CASSPETGYGYTF
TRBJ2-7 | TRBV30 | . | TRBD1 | TGTGCCTGGAGCTCTAGAAGCCCGGGACAGGGGCTATACGAGCAGTACTTC | CAWSSRSPGQGLYEQYF
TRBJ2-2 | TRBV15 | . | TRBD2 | TGTGCCACCCAACTCCTAGCGGGGGGGCTCGGCGGGGAGCTGTTTTTT | CATQLLAGGLGGELFF
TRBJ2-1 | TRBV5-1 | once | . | TGCGCCAGCAGCCTCGGGACGGGCCCCCGGTACAATGAGCAGTTCTTC | CASSLGTGPRYNEQFF
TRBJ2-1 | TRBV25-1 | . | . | TGTGCCAGCAGTGACGTCGCTGGCGGCAATGAGCAGTTCTTC | CASSDVAGGNEQFF
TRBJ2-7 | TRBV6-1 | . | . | TGTGCCAGCTCCAACATACTCGGCTACGAGCAGTACTTC | CASSNILGYEQYF
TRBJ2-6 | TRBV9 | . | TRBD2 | TGTGCCAGCGCCGGCGGGGGAGCTGGGGCCAACGTCCTGACTTTC | CASAGGGAGANVLTF
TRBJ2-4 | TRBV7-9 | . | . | TGTGCCAGCAGCTTAGCGGAACAGAGCCTAGCCAAAAACATTCAGTACTTC | CASSLAEQSLAKNIQYF
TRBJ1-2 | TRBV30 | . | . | TGTGCCTGGAGTATCGGACGGCCCGGGGATGGCTACACCTTC | CAWSIGRPGDGYTF
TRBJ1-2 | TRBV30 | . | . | TGTGCCTGGACCGGGGGGGGTCCCACTGGCTACACCTTC | CAWTGGGPTGYTF
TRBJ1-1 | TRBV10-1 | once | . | TGCGCCAGCAGTGGACATAGTGGACACGCTGAAGCTTTCTTT | CASSGHSGHAEAFF
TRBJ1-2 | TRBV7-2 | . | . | TGTGCCAGCAGCTTAGCGAGTCAGGCCTATGGCTACACCTTC | CASSLASQAYGYTF
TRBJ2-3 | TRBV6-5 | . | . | TGTGCCAGCAGCCTCCGGGACACTTTCACAGATACGCAGTATTTT | CASSLRDTFTDTQYF
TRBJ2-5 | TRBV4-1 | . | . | TGCGCCAGCAGCCAAGATTCGTTTCAAGAGACCCAGTACTTC | CASSQDSFQETQYF
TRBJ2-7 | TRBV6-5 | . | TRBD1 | TGTGCCAGCAGTTATAACAGGGGGCAAGAGCAGTACTTC | CASSYNRGQEQYF
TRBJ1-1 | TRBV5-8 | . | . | TGTGCCAGCAGCTTGGGGGGTTCGGGGACTGAAGCTTTCTTT | CASSLGGSGTEAFF
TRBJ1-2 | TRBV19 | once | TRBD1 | TGTGCCAGCAAACCATGGGACAGGACTACTTATGGCTACACCTTC | CASKPWDRTTYGYTF
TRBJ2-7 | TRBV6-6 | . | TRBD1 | TGTGCCAGCCGACAGGGGACCGTAGGGCCAATCGAGCAGTACTTC | CASRQGTVGPIEQYF
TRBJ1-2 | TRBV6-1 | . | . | TGTGCCAGCAGTGATCGTCGACCGATCTACTATGGCTACACCTTC | CASSDRRPIYYGYTF
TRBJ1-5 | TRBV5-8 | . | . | TGTGCCAGCAACCCATTAAACCCAGGGAAATCTCGGCCCCAGCATTTT | CASNPLNPGKSRPQHF
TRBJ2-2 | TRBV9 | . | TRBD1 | TGTGCCAGCACCCTCGGACAGGCCGGGAACACCGGGGAGCTGTTTTTT | CASTLGQAGNTGELFF
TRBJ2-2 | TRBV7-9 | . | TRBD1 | TGTGCCAGCAGCTCGACAGGGGCCGGGGAGCTGTTTTTT | CASSSTGAGELFF
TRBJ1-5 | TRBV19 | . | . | TGTGCCAGTAGTATAGCTGCGACAGTGAGACAGCCCCAGCATTTT | CASSIAATVRQPQHF
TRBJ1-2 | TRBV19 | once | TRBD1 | TGTGCCAGTAGTTCACCGGACAGGGGGCATGGCTACACCTTC | CASSSPDRGHGYTF
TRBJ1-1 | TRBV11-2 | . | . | TGTGCCAGCAGCTTGACAGTAATCTCTGAAGCTTTCTTT | CASSLTVISEAFF
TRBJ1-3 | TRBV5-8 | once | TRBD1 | TGTGCCAGCAGCTTGGCCCGGGACAGCCTCTCTGGAAACACCATATATTTT | CASSLARDSLSGNTIYF
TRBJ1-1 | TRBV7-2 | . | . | TGTGCCAGCAGCGGCGTTGGAGCGAAGAACACTGAAGCTTTCTTT | CASSGVGAKNTEAFF
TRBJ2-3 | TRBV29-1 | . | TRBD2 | TGCAGCGTTGTGGGAGGGTTCACAGATACGCAGTATTTT | CSVVGGFTDTQYF
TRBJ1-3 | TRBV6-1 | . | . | TGTGCCAGCAGTCCGCGGGGGGGTTCAGGAAACACCATATATTTT | CASSPRGGSGNTIYF
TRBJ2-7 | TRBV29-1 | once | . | TGCAGCGTCCTGACAGGACCCTACGAGCAGTACTTC | CSVLTGPYEQYF
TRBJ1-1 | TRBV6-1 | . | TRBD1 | TGTGCCAGCAGTGGACCGGGACAGGGGGCAGCCGCCGACACTTGGACTGAAGCTTTCTTT | CASSGPGQGAAADTWTEAFF
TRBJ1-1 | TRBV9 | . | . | TGTGCCAGCAGCGCGGGACTGGAAAACACTGAAGCTTTCTTT | CASSAGLENTEAFF
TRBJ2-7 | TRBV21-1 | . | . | TGTGCCAGCAGCAAAGATCCCTGCGGGGGCTCCTACGAGCAGTACTTC | CASSKDPCGGSYEQYF
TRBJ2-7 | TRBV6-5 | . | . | TGTGCCAGCAGTTACCGGGGAAACGAGCAGTACTTC | CASSYRGNEQYF
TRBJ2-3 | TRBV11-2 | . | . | TGTGCCAGCAGCTTGCAGGCGGCTGCCACAGATACGCAGTATTTT | CASSLQAAATDTQYF
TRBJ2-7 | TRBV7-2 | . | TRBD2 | TGTGCCAGCAGCTTAGAGCGGGGGGGTCGGTACGAGCAGTACTTC | CASSLERGGRYEQYF
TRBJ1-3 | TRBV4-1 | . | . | TGCGCCAGCAGCCAAGAATGGGAGGTTGGAAACACCATATATTTT | CASSQEWEVGNTIYF
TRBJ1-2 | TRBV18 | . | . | TGTGCCAGCTCACCCGTGGTAGGGGTAGGGGTTGTCGACGGCTACACCTTC | CASSPVVGVGVVDGYTF
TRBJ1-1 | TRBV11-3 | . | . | TGTGCCAGCAGCTCTCTCCTTGGAATCACTGAAGCTTTCTTT | CASSSLLGITEAFF
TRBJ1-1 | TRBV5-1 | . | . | TGCGCCAGCAGCTTGGAAGGGGGGGCTGAAGCTTTCTTT | CASSLEGGAEAFF
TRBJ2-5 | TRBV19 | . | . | TGTGCCACAGGACGGGGTGAGACCCAGTACTTC | CATGRGETQYF
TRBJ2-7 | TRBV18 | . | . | TGTGCCAGCTCACCAGGGACCGCCGGCGAGCAGTACTTC | CASSPGTAGEQYF
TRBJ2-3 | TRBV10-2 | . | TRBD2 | TGCGCCAGCCGACTAGCGGGGAATACGCAGTATTTT | CASRLAGNTQYF